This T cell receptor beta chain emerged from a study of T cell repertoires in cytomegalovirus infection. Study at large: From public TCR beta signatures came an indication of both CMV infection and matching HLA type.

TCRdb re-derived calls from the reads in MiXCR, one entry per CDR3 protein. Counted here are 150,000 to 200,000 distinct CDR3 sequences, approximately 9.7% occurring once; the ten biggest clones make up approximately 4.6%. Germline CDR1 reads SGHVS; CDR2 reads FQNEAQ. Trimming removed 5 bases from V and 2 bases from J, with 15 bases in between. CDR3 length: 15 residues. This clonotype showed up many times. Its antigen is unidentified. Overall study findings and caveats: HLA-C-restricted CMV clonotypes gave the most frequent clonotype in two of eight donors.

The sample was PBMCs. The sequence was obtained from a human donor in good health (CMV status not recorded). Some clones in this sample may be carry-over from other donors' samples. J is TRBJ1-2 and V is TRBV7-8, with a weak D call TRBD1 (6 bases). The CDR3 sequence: CASSRTGGQNYGYTF. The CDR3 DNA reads TGTGCCAGCAGCCGCACTGGGGGCCAGAACTATGGCTACACCTTC.